This TCR beta chain was captured by sequencing in a study of blood T cell repertoires in COVID-19. Turning to the study itself: PBMCs, B-cell-depleted T cells, or T cells provided the cDNA or gDNA that made up the material.

The CDR3 is 14 residues long. The trim removed 3 bases at V and 4 bases at J, leaving 3 bases unmatched. CDR1 and CDR2 from the germline V gene are SGHRS and YFSETQ. The table came from immunoSEQ multiplex PCR; TCRdb's copy has only in-frame clones and leaves some out. The table includes roughly 30,000 clones, about four fifths detected once. The sample was peripheral blood. This TCR came from an elderly man with active COVID-19. The V call is TRBV5-1, the J call TRBJ2-2; 7 bases match TRBD1. The CDR3 DNA sequence: TGCGCCAGCAGCTGGGGACAGTCCACCGGGGAGCTGTTTTTT. This codes for CASSWGQSTGELFF.